One TCR beta chain is described in this entry. Its antigen remains unidentified. Base qualities were left out, and no much larger clone turns up one base away. The data belong to a study of T cell changes during pregnancy in multiple sclerosis (dated by TCRdb to the late 2010s). For the study in its entirety: The study examined how the T cell repertoire changed over the course of pregnancy in women with multiple sclerosis.

To prepare the library, the immunoSEQ multiplex PCR assay was applied. TCRdb mirrors the immuneACCESS table, restricted to in-frame sequences. Some clones are absent from its copies; in checked studies, under half trace to an unresolved V gene, and the reason for the others is unknown. In this sample the table shows tens of thousands of clones, approximately 92% of which occur a single time. Of the sample, more than 0.9% falls within the top ten clones. The CDR3 goes from the cysteine to the phenylalanine over 14 residues. Of the read, only the CDR3 DNA is kept; its 42 bases are in frame from base 1. The germline V gene provides CDR1 KGHSH and CDR2 LQKENI. V gives up 5 bases and J gives up 4 bases, and the segment between their germline ends measures 14 bases.

The receptor's source is a female donor with multiple sclerosis, enrolled in a pregnancy study. The chain is made from TRBV18 and TRBJ2-5, with a weak D call of TRBD2 (7 bases match). This material consisted of peripheral blood, taken in the first trimester of pregnancy. The nucleotide sequence is given as TGTGCCAGCTCATCCACAAGGGGGGGAGAGACCCAGTACTTC. This translates into CASSSTRGGETQYF.